This TCR beta chain was captured by sequencing in a study of shared clonotypes between healthy human individuals. Whole-study findings and limits: Sequencing depth was a factor that was expected to affect clonotype sharing among donors. Among non-shared clonotypes, generation probabilities were lower than among those shared by all four donors.

Trimming cost V 0 bases and J 3 bases; bases outside gene matches: 2. The CDR3 extends over 15 amino acids. The germline CDR1 and CDR2 sequences are SGHRS and YFSETQ. Some clones are missing from TCRdb's copy, which holds only in-frame ones; the method was immunoSEQ multiplex PCR. The sample records around 2.1 million clones, under 97% being singletons. A remark on this clone: The antigen is unknown. Distinct nucleotide sequences in the sample also encode this CDR3.

The specimen was naive CD4+ T cells sorted from blood. The subset: CD45RA+ positively selected. The V and J genes are TRBV5-1 and TRBJ2-2, with 7 positions matching TRBD1. The TCR sequence derives from a man younger than 35 in good health. The CDR3 here is CASSLEGADTGELFF. Here the CDR3 DNA reads TGCGCCAGCAGCTTGGAGGGGGCGGACACCGGGGAGCTGTTTTTT.